Listed below are T cell receptor beta chains from one sample, sequenced in a study of siplizumab effects on memory and regulatory T cells. Clones were read by immunoSEQ multiplex PCR, and TCRdb kept only the in-frame ones, dropping some. The data show approximately 82,000 clones, with approximately 88% seen just once and approximately 1.5% held by the top ten. Sequencing used Tregs sorted from blood. The source of these receptors is a human donor in good health. The CDR3 runs from the conserved cysteine through the conserved F or W. A D gene is named only where the DNA matches it firmly. Some rows have no size entry. The others give once, few or many, or a class for an expanded clone.

.,TRBV19,TRBJ1-6,.,TGTGCCAGTAGTATCTTTTCTTCACCCCTCCACTTT,CASSIFSSPLHF
.,TRBV10-3,TRBJ2-1,.,TGTGCCTCGAAGAGTTGGGGGGCCCAAGGCAATGAGCAGTTCTTC,CASKSWGAQGNEQFF
.,TRBV9,TRBJ2-3,.,TGTGCCAGTAGCATTGGGGGAGGTGATACGCAGTATTTT,CASSIGGGDTQYF
.,TRBV5-1,TRBJ2-7,.,TGCGCCAGCCTGTTGGGGCCCGGTTACGAGCAGTACTTC,CASLLGPGYEQYF
TRBD1,TRBV18,TRBJ1-2,.,TGTGCCAGCTCGTCCGGGACAGGGGGCAGCTATGGCTACACCTTC,CASSSGTGGSYGYTF
TRBD2,TRBV5-1,TRBJ2-5,.,TGCGCCAGCAGCCACCTTCGGGTAGCGGGGGACCTTTGGACCCAGTACTTC,CASSHLRVAGDLWTQYF
.,TRBV7-3,TRBJ2-3,.,TGTGCCAGCAGCCCCGCCCCTAGCACAGATACGCAGTATTTT,CASSPAPSTDTQYF
.,TRBV20-1,TRBJ2-1,.,TGCAGTGCTAGTTCGGAGACTGAGCAGTTCTTC,CSASSETEQFF
TRBD1,TRBV19,TRBJ1-5,once,TGTGCCAGTAGTATAGGGACAGGGGGCCGAAATCAGCCCCAGCATTTT,CASSIGTGGRNQPQHF
.,TRBV19,TRBJ1-6,.,TGTGCCAGTAGTAACCTACAGGGTAGGTCCCTCCACTTT,CASSNLQGRSLHF
TRBD2,TRBV19,TRBJ2-1,once,TGTGCCAGTAGTATATCTTGGCGGGGGAGCAATGAGCAGTTCTTC,CASSISWRGSNEQFF
.,TRBV15,TRBJ2-7,once,TGTGCCACCAGCAGTACCGGACAGATCCCTACCTACGAGCAGTACTTC,CATSSTGQIPTYEQYF
.,TRBV4-3,TRBJ2-7,.,TGCGCCAGCAGCCAAGAAAGGGCCCACGAGCAGTACTTC,CASSQERAHEQYF
.,TRBV11-2,TRBJ2-5,.,TGTGCCAGCAGCTTAAGCAGCAGTACACAGACCCAGTACTTC,CASSLSSSTQTQYF
TRBD1,TRBV27,TRBJ1-3,.,TGTGCCAGCAAGGACAGGGCCTCTGGAAACACCATATATTTT,CASKDRASGNTIYF
TRBD1,TRBV6-5,TRBJ2-7,.,TGTGCCAGCAGTTCGTGGACAGGGACCTACGAGCAGTACTTC,CASSSWTGTYEQYF
.,TRBV29-1,TRBJ2-2,.,TGCAGCGTGACTGGGTCGGGCACCGGGGAGCTGTTTTTT,CSVTGSGTGELFF
.,TRBV6-6,TRBJ2-5,.,TGTGCCAGCGGTACAAGAGAGACCCAGTACTTC,CASGTRETQYF
.,TRBV11-2,TRBJ2-1,.,TGTGCCAGCAGCTTAGTAACATCCTACAATGAGCAGTTCTTC,CASSLVTSYNEQFF
TRBD1,TRBV2,TRBJ2-3,.,TGTGCCAGCAGGGACAGGGGGAGGTACACAGATACGCAGTATTTT,CASRDRGRYTDTQYF
.,TRBV15,TRBJ2-7,.,TGTGCCACCAGCAATCCCCGGCAGCATCCCTACGAGCAGTACTTC,CATSNPRQHPYEQYF
TRBD1,TRBV9,TRBJ2-2,once,TGTGCCAGCAGGTTTGGACAGGGGCACGGGGAGCTGTTTTTT,CASRFGQGHGELFF
.,TRBV2,TRBJ1-2,.,TGTGCCAGCGGGGACGGTTTAGGGATTGGCTACACCTTC,CASGDGLGIGYTF
TRBD2,TRBV4-3,TRBJ2-3,.,TGCGCCAGCAGCCAAGCAGCGGGGGGGCAATCGGATACGCAGTATTTT,CASSQAAGGQSDTQYF
TRBD2,TRBV7-2,TRBJ2-1,.,TGTGCCAGCAGCTCGGTCGGGGGACTAGCTTACAATGAGCAGTTCTTC,CASSSVGGLAYNEQFF
TRBD1,TRBV2,TRBJ1-1,.,TGTGCCAGCAGGGTGGACAGGGCCCTCATGAACACTGAAGCTTTCTTT,CASRVDRALMNTEAFF
.,TRBV19,TRBJ1-2,.,TGTGCCAGTAGATCGGGAGGGTATTATGGCTACACCTTC,CASRSGGYYGYTF
TRBD1,TRBV7-2,TRBJ2-1,.,TGTGCCAGCAGCTCGGACAGGGGGTCATACAATGAGCAGTTCTTC,CASSSDRGSYNEQFF
.,TRBV19,TRBJ1-1,few,TGTGCCAGTAGTATAGACCCGGGGCGAACTGAAGCTTTCTTT,CASSIDPGRTEAFF
.,TRBV4-1,TRBJ1-6,few,TGCGCCAGCAGCCAAGTCGGAGCACCCCTCCACTTT,CASSQVGAPLHF
.,TRBV18,TRBJ1-1,.,TGTGCCAGCTCACCACGACGGAATGTCGACACTGAAGCTTTCTTT,CASSPRRNVDTEAFF
.,TRBV6-5,TRBJ2-3,.,TGTGCCAGCAGTTATGGGGGGACAGATACGCAGTATTTT,CASSYGGTDTQYF
TRBD2,TRBV5-1,TRBJ2-1,.,TGCGCCAGCAGCTTGTACGGGGACTACTCCTACAATGAGCAGTTCTTC,CASSLYGDYSYNEQFF
.,TRBV27,TRBJ2-7,.,TGTGCCAGCAGTTTATGGCCTCCCAGCTCCTACGAGCAGTACTTC,CASSLWPPSSYEQYF
.,TRBV2,TRBJ1-1,once,TGTGCCAGCAGTCCCGACAGGTGGGCTTTCTTT,CASSPDRWAFF
.,TRBV11-2,TRBJ1-2,.,TGTGCCAGCAGCTTAGTTACGGGCTTTCAATATGATTATGGCTACACCTTC,CASSLVTGFQYDYGYTF
TRBD1,TRBV19,TRBJ2-1,.,TGTGCCAGTATGGGCAGGGGGAGGCAGTTCTTC,CASMGRGRQFF
.,TRBV29-1,TRBJ2-7,.,TGCAGCGTTGAACACCTCCGCGTTGGCCAGAGCCACGAGCAGTACTTC,CSVEHLRVGQSHEQYF
.,TRBV19,TRBJ2-5,.,TGTGCCAGTAGTAAGCGACACTACCAAGAGACCCAGTACTTC,CASSKRHYQETQYF
.,TRBV29-1,TRBJ1-3,.,TGCAGCGTTTACGGGGGGGCTGGAAACACCATATATTTT,CSVYGGAGNTIYF
.,TRBV10-3,TRBJ2-2,.,TGTGCCATCAGGAGAGACATCGTAGACGAGGAGCTGTTTTTT,CAIRRDIVDEELFF
TRBD1,TRBV7-2,TRBJ1-1,.,TGTGCCAGCAGCGTAACGGGACAGGGGAGCACTGAAGCTTTCTTT,CASSVTGQGSTEAFF
TRBD2,TRBV18,TRBJ2-5,.,TGTGCCAGCTCTCCGCGGACTAGCGGATTACAAGAGACCCAGTACTTC,CASSPRTSGLQETQYF
TRBD1,TRBV2,TRBJ1-6,.,TGTGCCAGCCGACCTCCCTTGGACAGGGGAAATTCACCCCTCCACTTT,CASRPPLDRGNSPLHF
TRBD2,TRBV7-2,TRBJ2-7,once,TGTGCCAGCAGCTTAGGGGTGACTAGCGGGGGGGCCAAGCAGTACTTC,CASSLGVTSGGAKQYF
.,TRBV5-1,TRBJ2-7,once,TGCGCCAGCCGCGACACTCCCTACGAGCAGTACTTC,CASRDTPYEQYF
TRBD2,TRBV7-9,TRBJ2-3,.,TGTGCCAGCAGCCCCCGCGGGTTTTCGGGGGGGCCTAGCACAGATACGCAGTATTTT,CASSPRGFSGGPSTDTQYF
.,TRBV19,TRBJ1-2,.,TGTGCCAGTAGTATAGAGGTTCTTACAGGGATGAGCGGCTACACCTTC,CASSIEVLTGMSGYTF